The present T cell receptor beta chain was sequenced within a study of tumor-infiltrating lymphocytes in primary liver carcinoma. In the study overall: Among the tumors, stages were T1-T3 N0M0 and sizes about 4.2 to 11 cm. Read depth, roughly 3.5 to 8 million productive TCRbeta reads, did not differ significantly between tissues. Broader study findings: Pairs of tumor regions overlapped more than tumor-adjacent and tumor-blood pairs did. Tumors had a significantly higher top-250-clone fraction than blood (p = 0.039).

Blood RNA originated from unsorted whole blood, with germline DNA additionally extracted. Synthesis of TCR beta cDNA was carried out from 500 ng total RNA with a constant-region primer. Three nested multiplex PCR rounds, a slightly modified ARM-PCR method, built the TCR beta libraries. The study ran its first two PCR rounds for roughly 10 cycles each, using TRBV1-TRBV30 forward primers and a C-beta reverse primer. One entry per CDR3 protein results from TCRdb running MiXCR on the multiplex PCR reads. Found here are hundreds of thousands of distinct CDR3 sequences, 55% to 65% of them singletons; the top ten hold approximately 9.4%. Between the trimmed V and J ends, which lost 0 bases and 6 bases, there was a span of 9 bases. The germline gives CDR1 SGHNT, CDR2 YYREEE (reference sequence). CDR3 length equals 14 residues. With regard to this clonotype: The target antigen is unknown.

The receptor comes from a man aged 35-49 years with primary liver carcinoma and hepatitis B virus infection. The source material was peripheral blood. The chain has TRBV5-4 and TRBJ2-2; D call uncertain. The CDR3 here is CASSLELHAGELFF. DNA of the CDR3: TGTGCCAGCAGCTTGGAATTACACGCCGGGGAGCTGTTTTTT. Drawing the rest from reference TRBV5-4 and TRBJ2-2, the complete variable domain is ETGVTQSPTHLIKTRGQQVTLRCSSQSGHNTVSWYQQALGQGPQFIFQYYREEENGRGNFPPRFSGLQFPNYSSELNVNALELDDSALYLCASSLELHAGELFFGEGSRLTVL.